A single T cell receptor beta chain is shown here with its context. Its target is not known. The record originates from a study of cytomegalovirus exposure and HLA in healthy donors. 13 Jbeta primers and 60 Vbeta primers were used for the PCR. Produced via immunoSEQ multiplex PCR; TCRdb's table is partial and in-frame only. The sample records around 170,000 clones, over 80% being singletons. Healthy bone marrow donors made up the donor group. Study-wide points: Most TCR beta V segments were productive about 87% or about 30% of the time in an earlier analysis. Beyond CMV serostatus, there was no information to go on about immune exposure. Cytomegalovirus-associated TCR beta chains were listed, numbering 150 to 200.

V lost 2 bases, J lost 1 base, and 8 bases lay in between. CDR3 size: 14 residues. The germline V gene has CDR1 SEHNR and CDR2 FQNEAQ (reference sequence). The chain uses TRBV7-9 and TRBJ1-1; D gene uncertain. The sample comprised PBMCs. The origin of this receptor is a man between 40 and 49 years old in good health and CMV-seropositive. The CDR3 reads CASSLFAENTEAFF. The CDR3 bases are TGTGCCAGCAGCTTATTTGCAGAGAACACTGAAGCTTTCTTT.